This TCR beta chain was sequenced for a study of blood T cell repertoires in COVID-19. Source study methods: Amplification from reference gene primers served as the basis for estimated nucleated cell counts. TCRdb keeps only in-frame clones here, not all; method: immunoSEQ multiplex PCR. V and J calls and clone size are those listed in that table; D and trimming were worked out from the DNA. The sample shows 200,000 to 250,000 clones, roughly 80% of them seen only once. All enrollees were about 18 to 100 years old and from 20 to 30 US areas. The study assigned cohorts using participant-reported clinical history. Two consecutive negative NP/OP PCR tests, clearance, or resolved symptoms defined Cohort 3 recovery. V lost 4 bases to trimming and J lost 0 bases; unmatched junction nucleotides: 5. Germline CDR1 and CDR2: SNHLY and FYNNEI. The CDR3 length is 16 residues.

The chain joins TRBV2 to TRBJ1-4; 7 bases align to TRBD1. This clonotype was obtained from a man aged 60-69 years who had recovered from COVID-19. The sample comprised PBMCs or T cells enriched from blood (not recorded which). CDR3 amino acids: CASSVDRAATNEKLFF. CDR3 sequence (DNA): TGTGCCAGCAGTGTCGACAGGGCTGCAACTAATGAAAAACTGTTTTTT. The whole variable domain, remainder taken from reference TRBV2 and TRBJ1-4, is EPEVTQTPSHQVTQMGQEVILRCVPISNHLYFYWYRQILGQKVEFLVSFYNNEISEKSEIFDDQFSVERPDGSNFTLKIRSTKLEDSAMYFCASSVDRAATNEKLFFGSGTQLSVL.